These 20 T cell receptor beta chains originate from one sample sequenced in a study of cytomegalovirus exposure and HLA in healthy donors. Primers included in the PCR were 60 Vbeta and 13 Jbeta primers. Data came from immunoSEQ multiplex PCR; TCRdb stores just in-frame clones and leaves some out. This sample has about 59,000 clones, with roughly 90% found just once. Sequenced input: PBMCs. The receptors derive from a man aged 25-40 years in good health and CMV-seropositive.

The chain is built from TRBV27 and TRBJ1-2, with TRBD1 matching over 7 bases. CDR1 and CDR2 from the germline V gene are MNHEY and SMNVEV (reference sequence). The length of the CDR3 is 15 residues. V lost 2 bases to trimming and J lost 3 bases; unmatched junction nucleotides: 6. DNA of the CDR3: TGTGCCAGCAGTTTAAACAGGGGTGGGTACTATGGCTACACCTTC. Amino acid sequence: CASSLNRGGYYGYTF.

The V and J genes are TRBV9 and TRBJ1-3; D not certain. The CDR3 has 17 amino acids. Between the trimmed V and J ends, which lost 0 bases and 3 bases, there was a span of 16 bases. Germline values: CDR1 SGDLS, CDR2 YYNGEE. The CDR3 region is CASSVAATGKDGNTIYF. The CDR3, as DNA: TGTGCCAGCAGCGTAGCGGCAACGGGGAAGGATGGAAACACCATATATTTT.

The chain combines TRBV7-6 with TRBJ1-1; 10 nucleotides match TRBD1. V was clipped by 1 base and J by 4 bases; unmatched bases: 15. This CDR3 spans 19 amino acids. Germline CDR1 is SGHVS and CDR2 is FNYEAQ. In nucleotides, the CDR3 is TGTGCCAGCAGCTTAGGGCGGGGGACAGGGGCCACCGTGGGCACTGAAGCTTTCTTT. Protein sequence: CASSLGRGTGATVGTEAFF. Based on the CDR3 plus reference TRBV7-6 and TRBJ1-1, the full variable domain is GAGVSQSPRYKVTKRGQDVALRCDPISGHVSLYWYRQALGQGPEFLTYFNYEAQQDKSGLPNDRFSAERPEGSISTLTIQRTEQRDSAMYRCASSLGRGTGATVGTEAFFGQGTRLTVV.

This sequence joins TRBV6-5 and TRBJ2-7; TRBD1 aligns across 10 bases. Trimming removed 8 bases from V and 6 bases from J; junction bases left unmatched: 4. This CDR3 is 12 amino acids long. Germline-derived CDR1 and CDR2 are MNHEY and SVGAGI. The CDR3 DNA sequence: TGTGCCAGCCAGGACAGGGGGTCCGAGCAGTACTTC. It encodes CASQDRGSEQYF.

The chain joins TRBV6-6 to TRBJ1-6; tentatively, D is TRBD1 (6 bases). Germline lookup yields CDR1 MNHNY and CDR2 SVGAGI (reference sequence). Trimming shortened V by 7 bases and J by 7 bases, and 17 bases separated the two germline ends. CDR3 length: 15 amino acids. The CDR3 DNA reads as TGTGCCAGCACCAACGGACAGACCGACAATTCACCCCTCCACTTT. It is translated as CASTNGQTDNSPLHF.

The gene calls are TRBV18 and TRBJ1-4, with 11 bases matching TRBD1. This CDR3 has 14 residues. Germline V lookup: CDR1 KGHSH, CDR2 LQKENI. V shed 8 bases, J shed 5 bases, and the junction held 4 bases outside the gene matches. CDR3 in DNA: TGTGCCAGCGCGGGGACAGGGGGAAATGAAAAACTGTTTTTT. Protein product: CASAGTGGNEKLFF.

This rearrangement joins TRBV25-1 to TRBJ2-7, with unresolved D. This CDR3 has 13 amino acids. V dropped 5 bases and J dropped 0 bases, with 8 bases sitting between them. Germline assignment: CDR1 MGHDK and CDR2 SYGVNS. The CDR3 nucleotides read TGTGCCAGCAGTCCCCGTTTCTCCTACGAGCAGTACTTC. Translation: CASSPRFSYEQYF.

The chain recombines TRBV5-1 with TRBJ2-3, with 9 bases matching TRBD1. This CDR3 spans 14 amino acids. V dropped 4 bases and J dropped 3; count of bases not matched to a gene: 3. The germline gives CDR1 SGHRS, CDR2 YFSETQ. The CDR3 DNA sequence: TGCGCCAGCAGCCCGGACAGGGGTACAGATACGCAGTATTTT. This sequence encodes CASSPDRGTDTQYF.

This sequence joins TRBV5-1 and TRBJ2-3; tentatively, D is TRBD2 (6 bases). The CDR3 is made up of 13 amino acids. In germline, CDR1 is SGHRS, CDR2 YFSETQ. Trimming took 0 bases from V and 8 from J, leaving 10 bases between them. The chain's CDR3 is CASSLGLGGTQYF. DNA of the CDR3: TGCGCCAGCAGCTTGGGATTGGGGGGTACGCAGTATTTT.

The gene calls are TRBV18 and TRBJ2-7; 10 bases are shared with TRBD2. The CDR3 totals 14 residues. Trimming cost V 6 bases and J 3 bases; bases outside gene matches: 5. Germline-derived CDR1 and CDR2 are KGHSH and LQKENI. This CDR3 is CASSQGTSVYEQYF. In DNA form, the CDR3 reads TGTGCCAGCTCCCAGGGGACTAGCGTCTACGAGCAGTACTTC.

This clone showed up just once. V and J are TRBV6-1 and TRBJ2-5; D unclear. The V and J ends lost 1 base and 0 bases respectively, with 12 bases between them. This CDR3 is built from 16 residues. Per germline, CDR1 MNHNS and CDR2 SASEGT. This CDR3 reads CASSEGRLQYQETQYF. CDR3 sequence (DNA): TGTGCCAGCAGTGAAGGGAGACTCCAGTACCAAGAGACCCAGTACTTC.

The chain employs TRBV5-1 and TRBJ2-1; 9 positions agree with TRBD2. CDR3 length: 16 amino acids. CDR1 is SGHRS, CDR2 YFSETQ, per germline. After removal of 0 bases from V and 6 bases from J, the junction contained 7 bases not matched to a gene. Written as DNA, the CDR3 is TGCGCCAGCAGCTTGGTATCGCTAGCGGGACTCAATGAGCAGTTCTTC. It yields the protein CASSLVSLAGLNEQFF.

V gene TRBV19 combines with J gene TRBJ2-1, with 9 bases that match TRBD2. This CDR3 comprises 16 residues. Looked up from germline, CDR1 is LNHDA and CDR2 is SQIVND (reference sequence). With V trimmed by 1 base and J by 8 bases, 9 bases remained unmatched. CDR3: CASSIGETSGQYEQFF. In DNA, the CDR3 is TGTGCCAGTAGTATAGGGGAGACTAGCGGACAGTATGAGCAGTTCTTC.

CDR3 loop: CASRRLAGHYEQYF. The CDR3 coding sequence is TGTGCCAGCAGGCGACTAGCGGGCCACTACGAGCAGTACTTC. This chain connects TRBV27 to TRBJ2-7; 10 bases agree with TRBD2. In germline, CDR1 is MNHEY, CDR2 SMNVEV (reference sequence). The length of the CDR3 is 14 residues. V gave up 6 bases and J gave up 3 bases; unmatched junction bases: 5.

Details on this clone: At one boundary the junction diverges from the germline segment, which might be a read error. This chain links TRBV6-5 with TRBJ2-7; a weak D match, TRBD2 (6 bases). CDR1 is MNHEY, CDR2 SVGAGI, per germline. This CDR3 is 14 amino acids long. This chain's CDR3 is CASRVRGKSSEQYF. The DNA of the CDR3 is TGTGCCAGCAGGGTCCGGGGGAAATCCTCCGAGCAGTACTTC.

V usage is TRBV5-1 and J usage is TRBJ2-5; 12 bases line up with TRBD2. The CDR3 spans 17 residues. Trimming cost V 0 bases and J 2 bases; bases outside gene matches: 5. From germline, CDR1 is SGHRS and CDR2 YFSETQ. CDR3 nucleotides: TGCGCCAGCAGCTTGGCGGGGCTAGCGGGAGGGCAAGAGACCCAGTACTTC. Translation: CASSLAGLAGGQETQYF.

V usage is TRBV5-4 and J usage is TRBJ2-1, with 11 bases matching TRBD2. CDR1 SGHNT and CDR2 YYREEE come from the germline V gene (reference sequence). The CDR3 totals 19 residues. Trimming removed 4 bases from V and 0 bases from J; junction bases left unmatched: 12. The CDR3 DNA reads TGTGCCAGCAGCCCGGAGGGACTAGCGGATGGAGGCTCCTACAATGAGCAGTTCTTC. It is translated as CASSPEGLADGGSYNEQFF.

The gene calls are TRBV11-3 and TRBJ1-1; a weak D match, TRBD1 (6 bases). Germline CDR1 reads SGHNT; CDR2 reads YENEEA. The V gene lost 0 bases and the J gene lost 1 base, with 12 bases spanning the gap. This CDR3 contains 16 residues. CDR3 protein: CASSLESWTANTEAFF. CDR3 in DNA: TGTGCCAGCAGCTTAGAGTCCTGGACAGCGAACACTGAAGCTTTCTTT.

With respect to this clone: The sample contains more than one DNA sequence encoding this CDR3. The V gene is TRBV15, the J gene TRBJ2-3, with D possibly matching TRBD2 (7 bases). The V gene lost 5 bases and the J gene lost 3 bases, with 15 bases spanning the gap. This CDR3 region has 15 residues. Germline assignment: CDR1 LNHNV and CDR2 YYDKDF (reference sequence). The CDR3 nucleotides are TGTGCCACCAGCTGGGGGGGACATTCAACAGATACGCAGTATTTT. Its protein product is CATSWGGHSTDTQYF.

V and J are TRBV15 and TRBJ2-3, with 10 bases aligning to TRBD2. The length of the CDR3 is 17 residues. The J segment lost 0 bases and the V segment lost 0 bases, leaving 3 bases of the junction unmatched. Per germline, CDR1 LNHNV and CDR2 YYDKDF (reference sequence). This CDR3 reads CATSRDLLAGSTDTQYF. CDR3 sequence (DNA): TGTGCCACCAGCAGAGATTTACTAGCGGGGAGCACAGATACGCAGTATTTT.